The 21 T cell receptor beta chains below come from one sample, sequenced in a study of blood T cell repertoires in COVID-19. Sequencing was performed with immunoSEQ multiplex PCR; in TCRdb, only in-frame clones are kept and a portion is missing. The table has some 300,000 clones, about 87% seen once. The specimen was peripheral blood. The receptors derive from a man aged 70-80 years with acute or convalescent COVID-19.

The CDR3 here is CASKETGTGNMNTEAFF. CDR3 nucleotides: TGCGCCAGCAAGGAGACCGGGACAGGGAACATGAACACTGAAGCTTTCTTT. V usage is TRBV5-1 and J usage is TRBJ1-1, with 9 bases lining up with TRBD1. This CDR3 is built from 17 residues. Germline CDR1 is SGHRS and CDR2 is YFSETQ. V shed 6 bases and J 0 bases; nucleotides not matched to a gene: 12. The full variable domain, in which reference TRBV5-1 and TRBJ1-1 provide the parts outside the CDR3, is KAGVTQTPRYLIKTRGQQVTLSCSPISGHRSVSWYQQTPGQGLQFLFEYFSETQRNKGNFPGRFSGRQFSNSRSEMNVSTLELGDSALYLCASKETGTGNMNTEAFFGQGTRLTVV.

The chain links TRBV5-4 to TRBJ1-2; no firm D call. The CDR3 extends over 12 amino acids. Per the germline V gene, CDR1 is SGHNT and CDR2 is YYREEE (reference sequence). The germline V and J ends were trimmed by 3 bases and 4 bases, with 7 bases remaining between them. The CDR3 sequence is CASSSESYGYTF. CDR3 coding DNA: TGTGCCAGCAGCTCAGAATCCTATGGCTACACCTTC.

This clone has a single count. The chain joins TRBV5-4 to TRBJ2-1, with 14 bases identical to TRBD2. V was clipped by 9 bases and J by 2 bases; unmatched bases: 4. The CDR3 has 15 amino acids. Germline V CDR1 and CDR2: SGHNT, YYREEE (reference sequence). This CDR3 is CATTSGGATYNEQFF. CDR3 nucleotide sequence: TGTGCCACGACTAGCGGGGGGGCAACCTACAATGAGCAGTTCTTC.

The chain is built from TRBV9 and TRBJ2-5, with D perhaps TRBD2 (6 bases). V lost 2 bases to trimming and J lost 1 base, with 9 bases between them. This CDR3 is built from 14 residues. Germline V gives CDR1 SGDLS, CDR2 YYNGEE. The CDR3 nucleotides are TGTGCCAGCAGCGTCCTGGGAGGCCAAGAGACCCAGTACTTC. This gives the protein CASSVLGGQETQYF.

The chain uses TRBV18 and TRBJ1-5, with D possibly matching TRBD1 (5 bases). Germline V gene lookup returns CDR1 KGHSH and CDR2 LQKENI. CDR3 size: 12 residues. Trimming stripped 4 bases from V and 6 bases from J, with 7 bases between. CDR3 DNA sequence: TGTGCCAGCTCACGTCAGGGTCAGCCCCAGCATTTT. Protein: CASSRQGQPQHF.

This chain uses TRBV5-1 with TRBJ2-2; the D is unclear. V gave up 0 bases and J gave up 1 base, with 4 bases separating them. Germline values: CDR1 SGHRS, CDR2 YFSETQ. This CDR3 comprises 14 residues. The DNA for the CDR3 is TGCGCCAGCAGCTTGGGCAGGAACACCGGGGAGCTGTTTTTT. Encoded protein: CASSLGRNTGELFF.

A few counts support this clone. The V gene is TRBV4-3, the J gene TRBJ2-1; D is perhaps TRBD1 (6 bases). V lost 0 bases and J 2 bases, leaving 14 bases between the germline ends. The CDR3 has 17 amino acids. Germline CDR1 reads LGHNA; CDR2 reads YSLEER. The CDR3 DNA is TGCGCCAGCAGCCAAGATATTGGGGGCCTCACCTACAATGAGCAGTTCTTC. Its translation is CASSQDIGGLTYNEQFF.

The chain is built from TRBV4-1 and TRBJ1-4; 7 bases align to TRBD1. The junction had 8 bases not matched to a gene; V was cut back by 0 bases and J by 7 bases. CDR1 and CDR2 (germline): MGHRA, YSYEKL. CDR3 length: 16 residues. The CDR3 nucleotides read TGCGCCAGCAGCCAAGACCCGACAGGGATGGGTGAAAAACTGTTTTTT. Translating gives CASSQDPTGMGEKLFF.

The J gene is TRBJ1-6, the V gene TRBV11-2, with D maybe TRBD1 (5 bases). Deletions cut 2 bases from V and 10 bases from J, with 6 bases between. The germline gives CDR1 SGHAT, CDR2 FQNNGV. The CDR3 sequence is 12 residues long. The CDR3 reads CASSLQGSPLHF. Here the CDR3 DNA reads TGTGCCAGCAGCTTACAGGGATCACCCCTCCACTTT.

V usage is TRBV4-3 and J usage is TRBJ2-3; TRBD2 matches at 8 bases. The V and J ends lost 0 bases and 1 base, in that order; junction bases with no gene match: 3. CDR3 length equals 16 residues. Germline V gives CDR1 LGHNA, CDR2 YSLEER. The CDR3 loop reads CASSQELAEGTDTQYF. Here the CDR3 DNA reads TGCGCCAGCAGCCAAGAACTAGCGGAAGGCACAGATACGCAGTATTTT.

The CDR3 bases are TGTGCCAGCAGTTTATATGGGATACAGGGGTATAATCAGCCCCAGCATTTT. Translation gives CASSLYGIQGYNQPQHF. This sequence joins TRBV27 and TRBJ1-5, with TRBD1 matching 7 bases. Trimming removed 1 base from V and 4 bases from J; junction bases left unmatched: 10. Germline values: CDR1 MNHEY, CDR2 SMNVEV (reference sequence). This CDR3 spans 17 amino acids.

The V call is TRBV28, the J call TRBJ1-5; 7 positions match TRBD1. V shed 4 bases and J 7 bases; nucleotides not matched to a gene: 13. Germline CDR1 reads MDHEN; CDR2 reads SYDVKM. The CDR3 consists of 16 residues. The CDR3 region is CASSWGQTGSGQPQHF. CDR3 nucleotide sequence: TGTGCCAGCAGTTGGGGCCAGACAGGGAGCGGGCAGCCCCAGCATTTT.

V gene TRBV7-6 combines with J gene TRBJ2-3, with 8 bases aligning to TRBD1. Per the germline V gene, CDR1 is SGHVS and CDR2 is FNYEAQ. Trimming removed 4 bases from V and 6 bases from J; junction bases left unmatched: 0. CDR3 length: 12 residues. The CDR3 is CASSWTGDTQYF. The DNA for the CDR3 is TGTGCCAGCAGCTGGACAGGGGATACGCAGTATTTT.

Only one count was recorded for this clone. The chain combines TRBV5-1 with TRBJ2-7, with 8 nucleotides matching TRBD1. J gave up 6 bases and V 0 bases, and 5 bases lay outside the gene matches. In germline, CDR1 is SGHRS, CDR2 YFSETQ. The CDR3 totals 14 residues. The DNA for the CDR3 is TGCGCCAGCAGCTTGGAGGGACAGGCAAGCGAGCAGTACTTC. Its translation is CASSLEGQASEQYF.

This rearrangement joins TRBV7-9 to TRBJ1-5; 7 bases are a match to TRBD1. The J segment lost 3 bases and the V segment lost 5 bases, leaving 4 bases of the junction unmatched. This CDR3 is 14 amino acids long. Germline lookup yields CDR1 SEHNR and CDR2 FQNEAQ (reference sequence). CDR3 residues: CASSVGQLNQPQHF. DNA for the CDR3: TGTGCCAGCAGCGTGGGACAGCTCAATCAGCCCCAGCATTTT.

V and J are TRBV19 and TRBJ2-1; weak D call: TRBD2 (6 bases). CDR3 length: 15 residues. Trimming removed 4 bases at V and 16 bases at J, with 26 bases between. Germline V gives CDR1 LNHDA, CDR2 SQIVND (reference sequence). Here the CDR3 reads CASSTPAGKGKGVFF. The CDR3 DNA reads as TGTGCCAGTAGTACCCCGGCGGGGAAGGGAAAGGGTGTTTTCTTC.

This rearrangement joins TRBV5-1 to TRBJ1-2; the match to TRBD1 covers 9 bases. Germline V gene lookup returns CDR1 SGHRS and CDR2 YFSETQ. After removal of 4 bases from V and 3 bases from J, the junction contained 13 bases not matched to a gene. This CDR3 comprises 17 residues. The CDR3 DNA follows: TGCGCCAGCAGCCGGGGGACAGGGAGAGGTGAGGACTATGGCTACACCTTC. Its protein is CASSRGTGRGEDYGYTF.

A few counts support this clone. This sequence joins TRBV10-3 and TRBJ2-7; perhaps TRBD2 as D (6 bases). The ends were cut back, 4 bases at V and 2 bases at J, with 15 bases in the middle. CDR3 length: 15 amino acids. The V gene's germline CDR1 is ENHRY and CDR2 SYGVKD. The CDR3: CAISVGEDGPYEQYF. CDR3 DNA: TGTGCCATCAGTGTGGGGGAGGACGGGCCCTACGAGCAGTACTTC.

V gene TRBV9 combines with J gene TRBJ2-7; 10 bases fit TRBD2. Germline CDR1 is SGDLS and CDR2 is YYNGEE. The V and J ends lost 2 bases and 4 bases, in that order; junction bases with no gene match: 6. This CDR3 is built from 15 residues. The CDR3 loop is CASSVGLAGEYEQYF. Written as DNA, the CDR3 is TGTGCCAGCAGCGTGGGGCTAGCGGGGGAATACGAGCAGTACTTC.

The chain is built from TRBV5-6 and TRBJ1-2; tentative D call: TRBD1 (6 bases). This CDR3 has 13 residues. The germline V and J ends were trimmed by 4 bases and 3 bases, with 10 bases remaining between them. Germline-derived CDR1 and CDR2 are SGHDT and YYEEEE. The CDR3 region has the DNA TGTGCCAGCAGCCACAGGGACGACTATGGCTACACCTTC. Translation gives CASSHRDDYGYTF.

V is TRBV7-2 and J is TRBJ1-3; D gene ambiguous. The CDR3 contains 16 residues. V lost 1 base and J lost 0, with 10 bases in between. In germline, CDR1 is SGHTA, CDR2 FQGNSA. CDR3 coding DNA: TGTGCCAGCAGCTTAGGATCAGGCTTCTCTGGAAACACCATATATTTT. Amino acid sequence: CASSLGSGFSGNTIYF.